Shown below are 16 T cell receptor beta chains from a single sample sequenced in a study of CD8 T cells in Susac syndrome. When the RNA was reverse transcribed, random hexamers were used with an input of about 0.5 to 1 ug. TCRdb recomputed calls from the immunoSEQ multiplex PCR reads with MiXCR, one row per CDR3 protein. The table shows 200,000 to 250,000 distinct CDR3 sequences, with approximately 90% occurring only once. The sequenced sample consisted of CD8+ T cells from PBMCs. The receptors originated from a human donor with multiple sclerosis.

CDR3 nucleotides: TGTGCCAGCAGCCCAACAGGGATGCCCTACGAGCAGTACTTC. Protein: CASSPTGMPYEQYF. The chain combines TRBV7-8 with TRBJ2-7; tentatively, D is TRBD1 (6 bases). V was cut by 5 bases and J by 2 bases, with 13 bases left in between. The CDR3 extends over 14 amino acids. Germline values: CDR1 SGHVS, CDR2 FQNEAQ.

The chain links TRBV5-4 to TRBJ2-5; D not resolved. With 2 bases removed from V and 3 bases from J, the gap between germline ends came to 17 bases. This CDR3 comprises 16 residues. The germline gives CDR1 SGHNT, CDR2 YYREEE (reference sequence). CDR3: CASSFLELGSEETQYF. The CDR3 nucleotides are TGTGCCAGCAGCTTCCTGGAGCTGGGGTCGGAAGAGACCCAGTACTTC.

This chain links TRBV20-1 with TRBJ2-1, with 10 bases lining up with TRBD2. The trim removed 2 bases at V and 4 bases at J, leaving 5 bases unmatched. The V gene's germline CDR1 is DFQATT and CDR2 SNEGSKA (reference sequence). The CDR3 is 15 residues long. The CDR3 DNA reads as TGCAGTGCTAGATTGTTAGCGGGAGGATACAATGAGCAGTTCTTC. Translation gives CSARLLAGGYNEQFF.

The genes are TRBV6-5 and TRBJ2-3, with D possibly matching TRBD2 (5 bases). The CDR3 sequence is 14 residues long. V was pared by 6 bases and J by 5 bases, with 15 bases between. Germline-derived CDR1 and CDR2 are MNHEY and SVGAGI. CDR3 amino acids: CASSALLGEDTQYF. CDR3 sequence (DNA): TGTGCCAGCAGCGCCCTCCTGGGAGAAGATACGCAGTATTTT.

V usage is TRBV7-9 and J usage is TRBJ1-4, with no clear D. Germline V gene lookup returns CDR1 SEHNR and CDR2 FQNEAQ (reference sequence). CDR3 size: 15 residues. Deletions cut 1 base from V and 0 bases from J, with 6 bases between. The CDR3 loop reads CASSLGFATNEKLFF. For the CDR3, the DNA is TGTGCCAGCAGCTTAGGGTTCGCAACTAATGAAAAACTGTTTTTT.

The chain has TRBV9 and TRBJ2-2; D might be TRBD1 (6 bases). Trimming pared 0 bases from V and 7 bases from J, leaving 13 bases between. This CDR3 is 15 amino acids long. In germline, CDR1 is SGDLS, CDR2 YYNGEE. The CDR3 loop reads CASSVGGQGHGELFF. DNA for the CDR3: TGTGCCAGCAGCGTAGGGGGGCAGGGCCACGGGGAGCTGTTTTTT. Together with reference TRBV9 and TRBJ2-2, the CDR3 gives the full variable domain: DSGVTQTPKHLITATGQRVTLRCSPRSGDLSVYWYQQSLDQGLQFLIQYYNGEERAKGNILERFSAQQFPDLHSELNLSSLELGDSALYFCASSVGGQGHGELFFGEGSRLTVL.

The chain links TRBV30 to TRBJ2-1; TRBD1 aligns across 7 bases. In germline, CDR1 is GTSNPN, CDR2 SVGIG (reference sequence). The J segment lost 8 bases and the V segment lost 7 bases, leaving 11 bases of the junction unmatched. The CDR3 sequence is 13 residues long. CDR3 nucleotides: TGTGCCTCCGAACGTCAAGGGGGCGATGAGCAGTTCTTC. Protein: CASERQGGDEQFF. The variable domain in full, completed from reference TRBV30 and TRBJ2-1, reads SQTIHQWPATLVQPVGSPLSLECTVEGTSNPNLYWYRQAAGRGLQLLFYSVGIGQISSEVPQNLSASRPQDRQFILSSKKLLLSDSGFYLCASERQGGDEQFFGPGTRLTVL.

The chain has TRBV7-2 and TRBJ2-7; D not certain. There are 14 residues in the CDR3. Trimming took 2 bases from V and 0 from J, leaving 8 bases between them. Germline CDR1 is SGHTA and CDR2 is FQGNSA. This CDR3 is CASSLSPSSYEQYF. Written as DNA, the CDR3 is TGTGCCAGCAGCTTAAGTCCTTCCTCCTACGAGCAGTACTTC.

V and J are TRBV27 and TRBJ1-6; no clear D gene. CDR1 MNHEY and CDR2 SMNVEV come from the germline V gene (reference sequence). The CDR3 length is 14 residues. Trimming stripped 2 bases from V and 9 bases from J, with 11 bases between. This chain's CDR3 is CASSLVEFSSPLHF. The CDR3 coding sequence is TGTGCCAGCAGTTTAGTAGAGTTCAGTTCACCCCTCCACTTT.

The V call is TRBV9, the J call TRBJ2-1; D may match TRBD1 or TRBD2 (5 bases each). V was trimmed by 0 bases and J by 7 bases, leaving 11 bases between them. This CDR3 is built from 14 residues. The germline gives CDR1 SGDLS, CDR2 YYNGEE. The CDR3: CASSVAGSGNEQFF. CDR3 bases: TGTGCCAGCAGCGTAGCGGGGTCAGGGAATGAGCAGTTCTTC.

The chain is built from TRBV14 and TRBJ2-7; TRBD2 might be the D (6 bases). Trimming removed 1 base at V and 3 bases at J, with 10 bases between. The germline V gene has CDR1 SGHDN and CDR2 FVKESK. The CDR3 runs to 14 residues. Here the CDR3 reads CASSQGVSGYEQYF. DNA of the CDR3: TGTGCCAGCAGCCAAGGGGTTAGCGGCTACGAGCAGTACTTC.

The V gene is TRBV7-9, the J gene TRBJ2-3; 12 bases agree with TRBD2. Trimming at V came to 5 bases and at J to 2 bases, leaving 5 bases not matched to a gene. Germline V gene sequence: CDR1 SEHNR, CDR2 FQNEAQ (reference sequence). The CDR3 has 16 residues. CDR3 nucleotide sequence: TGTGCCAGCAGCCTTGGGACTAGCGGGCCCACAGATACGCAGTATTTT. Translated: CASSLGTSGPTDTQYF.

A single count supports this clonotype. The chain recombines TRBV29-1 with TRBJ1-1, with D possibly TRBD1 on 6 matching bases. This CDR3 is 13 amino acids long. The germline V gene has CDR1 SQVTM and CDR2 ANQGSEA. V was trimmed by 0 bases and J by 4 bases, leaving 9 bases between them. In DNA form, the CDR3 reads TGCAGCGTTGAAGACGGCAGGGGCACTGAAGCTTTCTTT. Protein sequence: CSVEDGRGTEAFF.

The chain combines TRBV4-1 with TRBJ1-2; D is unresolved. V shed 3 bases and J shed 2 bases, with 13 bases lying between them. CDR3 length equals 15 residues. CDR1 is MGHRA and CDR2 is YSYEKL in the germline V gene. The CDR3 DNA is TGCGCCAGCAGCCACCCCGGCGAGCGGAACTATGGCTACACCTTC. Its protein is CASSHPGERNYGYTF.

The rearrangement joins TRBV27 to TRBJ2-5; TRBD2 aligns across 14 bases. This CDR3 is 18 amino acids long. Germline V gives CDR1 MNHEY, CDR2 SMNVEV (reference sequence). V lost 4 bases to trimming and J lost 1 base; unmatched junction nucleotides: 8. CDR3 nucleotide sequence: TGTGCCAGCAGTTCCACCTGGACTAGCGGGGGGATCCAAGAGACCCAGTACTTC. This encodes CASSSTWTSGGIQETQYF.

The rearrangement links TRBV11-2 to TRBJ2-6; a possible D gene is TRBD1 (5 bases). The V end lost 1 base, the J end lost 18 bases, and 10 bases lay between the germline ends. CDR3 length: 11 amino acids. CDR1 and CDR2 (germline): SGHAT, FQNNGV. CDR3 DNA: TGTGCCAGCAGCTTAGGCAGGGTGAAGACTTTC. This codes for CASSLGRVKTF. The full variable domain, rest sourced from reference TRBV11-2 and TRBJ2-6, is EAGVAQSPRYKIIEKRQSVAFWCNPISGHATLYWYQQILGQGPKLLIQFQNNGVVDDSQLPKDRFSAERLKGVDSTLKIQPAKLEDSAVYLCASSLGRVKTFGAGSRLTVL.